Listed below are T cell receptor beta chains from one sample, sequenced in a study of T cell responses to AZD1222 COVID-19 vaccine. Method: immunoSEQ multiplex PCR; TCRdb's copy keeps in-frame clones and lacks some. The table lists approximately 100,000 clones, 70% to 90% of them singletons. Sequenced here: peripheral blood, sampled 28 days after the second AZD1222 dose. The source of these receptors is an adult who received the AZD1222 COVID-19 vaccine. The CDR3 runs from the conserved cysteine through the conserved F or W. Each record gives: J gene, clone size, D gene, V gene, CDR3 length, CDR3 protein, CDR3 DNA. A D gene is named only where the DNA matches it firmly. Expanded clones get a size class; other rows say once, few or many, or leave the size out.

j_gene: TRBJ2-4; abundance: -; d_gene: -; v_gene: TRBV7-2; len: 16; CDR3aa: CASSGASVLAKNIQYF; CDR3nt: TGTGCCAGCAGTGGGGCTAGCGTCCTAGCCAAAAACATTCAGTACTTC
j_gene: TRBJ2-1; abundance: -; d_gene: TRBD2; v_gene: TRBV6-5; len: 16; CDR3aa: CASSYRASGSYNEQFF; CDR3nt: TGTGCCAGCAGCTACCGGGCTAGCGGGAGTTACAATGAGCAGTTCTTC
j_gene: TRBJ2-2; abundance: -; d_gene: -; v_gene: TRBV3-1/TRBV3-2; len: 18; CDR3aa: CASSQEWLLAAGTGELFF; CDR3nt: TGTGCCAGCAGCCAAGAATGGTTACTAGCCGCGGGCACCGGGGAGCTGTTTTTT
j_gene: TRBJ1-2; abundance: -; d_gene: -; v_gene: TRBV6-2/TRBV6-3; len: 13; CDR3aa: CASSTGAGYGYTF; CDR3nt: TGTGCCAGCAGTACTGGGGCGGGCTATGGCTACACCTTC
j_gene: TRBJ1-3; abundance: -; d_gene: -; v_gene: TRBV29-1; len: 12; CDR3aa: CSVTSSGNTIYF; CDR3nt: TGCAGCGTTACAAGCTCTGGAAACACCATATATTTT
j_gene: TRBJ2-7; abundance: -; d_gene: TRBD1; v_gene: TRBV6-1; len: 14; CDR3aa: CASSDRGPDSVQYF; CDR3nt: TGTGCCAGCAGTGATAGGGGGCCGGATTCCGTGCAGTACTTC
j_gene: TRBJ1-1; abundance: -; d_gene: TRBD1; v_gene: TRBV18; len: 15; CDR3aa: CASSPSGTANTEAFF; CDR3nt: TGTGCCAGCTCACCATCGGGGACAGCGAACACTGAAGCTTTCTTT
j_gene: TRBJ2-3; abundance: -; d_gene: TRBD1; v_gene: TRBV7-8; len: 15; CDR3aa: CASSLGTGPGDTQYF; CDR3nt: TGTGCCAGCAGCTTAGGGACAGGTCCCGGGGATACGCAGTATTTT
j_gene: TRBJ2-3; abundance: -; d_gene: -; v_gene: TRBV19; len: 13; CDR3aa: CASSIAGEDTQYF; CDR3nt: TGTGCCAGTAGTATAGCGGGGGAAGATACGCAGTATTTT
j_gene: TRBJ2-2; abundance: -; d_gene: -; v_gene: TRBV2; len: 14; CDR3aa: CASSLQGRTGELFF; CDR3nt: TGTGCCAGCAGTCTACAGGGGAGGACCGGGGAGCTGTTTTTT
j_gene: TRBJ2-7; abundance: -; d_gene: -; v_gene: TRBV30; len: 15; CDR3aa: CAWNTIAAAGYEQYF; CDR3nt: TGTGCCTGGAATACCATAGCGGCAGCCGGCTACGAGCAGTACTTC
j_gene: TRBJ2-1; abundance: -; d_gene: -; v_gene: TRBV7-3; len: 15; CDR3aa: CASSSPGRRGNEQFF; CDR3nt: TGTGCCAGCAGCTCTCCCGGACGCCGGGGGAATGAGCAGTTCTTC
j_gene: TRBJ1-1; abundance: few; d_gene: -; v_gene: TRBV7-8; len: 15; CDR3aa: CASSFARGSIGEAFF; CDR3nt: TGTGCCAGCAGCTTCGCCCGGGGATCGATTGGAGAAGCTTTCTTT
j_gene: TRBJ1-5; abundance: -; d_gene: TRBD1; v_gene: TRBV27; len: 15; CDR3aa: CASSSGTGRDQPQHF; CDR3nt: TGTGCCAGCAGTTCCGGGACAGGGAGGGATCAGCCCCAGCATTTT
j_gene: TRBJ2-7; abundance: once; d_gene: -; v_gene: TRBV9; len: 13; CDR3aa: CASSVDSTYEQYF; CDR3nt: TGTGCCAGCAGCGTAGACTCTACCTACGAGCAGTACTTC
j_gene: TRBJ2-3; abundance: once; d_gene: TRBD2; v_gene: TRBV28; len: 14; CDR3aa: CASNWREEVDTQYF; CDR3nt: TGTGCCAGCAACTGGCGGGAGGAGGTAGATACGCAGTATTTT